This T cell receptor (beta chain) was observed in a study of identical twins. Study-level findings and limits: Models, which agreed with sharing between unrelated individuals, nonetheless underestimated the out-of-frame TCR alpha sharing seen in monozygotic twins. Its conclusions, products of cross-sectional statistical analysis, did not come from following the same donors.

This clonotype was counted ten times or more. What it recognizes is unknown. The length of the CDR3 is 14 residues. V was pared by 7 bases and J by 4 bases, with 8 bases of the junction left unmatched. Per the germline V gene, CDR1 is LGHNT and CDR2 is FRNRAP. One entry per CDR3 protein, called by TCRdb with MiXCR from the 5' RACE reads. The profile shows some 630,000 distinct CDR3 sequences, about 7.1% of them singletons. The same data also contributed to another study, on yellow fever vaccine responses in identical twins.

The TCR sequence derives from a woman under 30 in good health. The genes are TRBV12-5 and TRBJ1-2, with 8 bases identical to TRBD1. The sequenced sample consisted of PBMCs. This CDR3 is CASVTTGGGYGYTF. For the CDR3, the DNA is TGTGCTAGTGTTACCACAGGGGGTGGCTATGGCTACACCTTC.